This TCR beta chain is from a study of blood T cell repertoires in COVID-19. Study background: Samples taken during acute and convalescent COVID-19 were collected in the United States, Italy and Spain. From T cells, B-cell-depleted T cells, or PBMCs came the material, which was cDNA or gDNA.

As originally analysed: Counts of nucleated cells, estimated from reference gene primer amplification, were obtained. TCRdb keeps only in-frame clones here, not all; method: immunoSEQ multiplex PCR. V, J and clone size are taken as reported in that table, and D and trimming were inferred from the DNA itself. The table includes approximately 70,000 clones, 70% to 85% detected once. This CDR3 has 14 residues. J gave up 3 bases and V 7 bases, and 4 bases lay outside the gene matches. CDR1 MGHDK and CDR2 SYGVNS come from the germline V gene. The chain has TRBV25-1 and TRBJ1-4; 8 bases map to TRBD1. The specimen sequenced was peripheral blood. This receptor was obtained from a man in his 60s with active or convalescent COVID-19. The CDR3: CASTDRGANEKLFF. The DNA of the CDR3 is TGTGCCAGCACTGACAGGGGTGCTAATGAAAAACTGTTTTTT.